Each of the 22 T cell receptor beta chains below was sequenced from the same sample in a study of T-cell reconstitution after alpha-beta-depleted transplantation in children. Unique molecular identifiers were built into the TCRbeta library. Via MiXCR, TCRdb re-called the PCR reads, giving one row per CDR3 protein. The sample lists tens of thousands of distinct CDR3 sequences, approximately 4.4% seen once, with approximately 17% in the top ten. Material: PBMCs, mostly from graft donor cells, obtained 180 days after TCRalphabeta/CD19-depleted stem cell transplant. The receptor source for this set is a boy less than two years old who had a stem cell transplant for acute myeloid leukemia, so the T cells may come from the graft donor.

This clonotype occurred many times. J is TRBJ2-2 and V is TRBV19; no reliable D call. The germline CDR1 and CDR2 sequences are LNHDA and SQIVND (reference sequence). CDR3 length: 13 residues. With 3 bases removed from V and 3 bases from J, the gap between germline ends came to 5 bases. The CDR3 loop reads CASSMSHTGELFF. The CDR3, as DNA: TGTGCCAGTAGTATGTCGCACACCGGGGAGCTGTTTTTT.

The chain couples TRBV19 to TRBJ2-1, with 10 positions matching TRBD1. CDR3 length: 17 amino acids. J lost 9 bases, V lost 6 bases, and 17 bases had no gene match. Germline lookup yields CDR1 LNHDA and CDR2 SQIVND (reference sequence). CDR3 coding DNA: TGTGCCAGTAGCCCCGGGACAGGGGCCCTCCACCCCGTTGAGCAGTTCTTC. Protein sequence: CASSPGTGALHPVEQFF.

This clonotype was found many times. The V gene is TRBV29-1, the J gene TRBJ2-3, with D tentatively TRBD2 (6 bases). The CDR3 contains 14 residues. Trimming left V 4 bases short and J 0 bases short, with 11 bases between. Germline assignment: CDR1 SQVTM and CDR2 ANQGSEA. The CDR3 reads CSVGKLASTDTQYF. DNA for the CDR3: TGCAGCGTTGGAAAACTAGCTAGCACAGATACGCAGTATTTT.

The sample holds many counts of this clonotype. The rearrangement joins TRBV20-1 to TRBJ1-2, with D perhaps TRBD1 (5 bases). V was clipped by 3 bases and J by 2 bases, with 7 bases between them. Germline V gene lookup returns CDR1 DFQATT and CDR2 SNEGSKA (reference sequence). The CDR3 has 12 residues. CDR3 residues: CSASRGNYGYTF. Written as DNA, the CDR3 is TGCAGTGCTAGTCGGGGGAACTATGGCTACACCTTC.

In its sample, this clonotype was seen many times. CDR3 in amino acids: CASSQQGYEQYF. Here the CDR3 DNA reads TGTGCCAGCAGCCAACAGGGATACGAGCAGTACTTC. The chain uses TRBV7-2 and TRBJ2-7, with a weak D call TRBD1 (6 bases). V was pared by 5 bases and J by 4 bases, with 9 bases between. Germline assignment: CDR1 SGHTA and CDR2 FQGNSA. This CDR3 comprises 12 residues.

This clonotype was observed a handful of times. The CDR3 loop is CASSSQGPGNQPQHF. In DNA, the CDR3 is TGTGCCAGCAGCTCCCAGGGGCCCGGTAATCAGCCCCAGCATTTT. J is TRBJ1-5 and V is TRBV12-3 or TRBV12-4; a weak D match, TRBD1 (6 bases). V lost 6 bases and J 4 bases, leaving 16 bases between the germline ends. This CDR3 contains 15 residues.

At least ten counts were recorded for this clonotype. V usage is TRBV15 and J usage is TRBJ2-4; TRBD2 matches at 10 bases. Germline trimming cut 1 base from V and 10 bases from J; bases unmatched to any gene: 10. CDR1 LNHNV and CDR2 YYDKDF come from the germline V gene (reference sequence). The CDR3 runs to 16 residues. The CDR3: CATSRGSGGLGRIQYF. Here the CDR3 DNA reads TGTGCCACCAGCAGAGGTAGCGGGGGGCTCGGTCGGATTCAGTACTTC.

In this sample, this clonotype turned up many times. J is TRBJ2-2 and V is TRBV7-2; a weak D match, TRBD2 (6 bases). Trimming cost V 1 base and J 1 base, with 10 bases left between them. The CDR3 has 16 amino acids. The germline gives CDR1 SGHTA, CDR2 FQGNSA. CDR3 in amino acids: CASSLDGGMNTGELFF. The CDR3 DNA follows: TGTGCCAGCAGCTTAGACGGGGGTATGAACACCGGGGAGCTGTTTTTT.

This clonotype occurred many times. V and J are TRBV27 and TRBJ2-5; possibly TRBD1 for D (5 bases). This CDR3 has 15 amino acids. The V and J ends lost 6 bases and 5 bases respectively, with 19 bases between them. In germline, CDR1 is MNHEY, CDR2 SMNVEV (reference sequence). CDR3 in amino acids: CASSLAGRGRETQYF. The CDR3 nucleotides read TGTGCCAGCAGCCTGGCAGGGCGAGGTCGGGAGACCCAGTACTTC.

This clonotype appeared once. One base away lies a much larger clone, so this may be a sequencing read error. This chain connects TRBV4-2 to TRBJ1-5, with a weak D call TRBD1 (5 bases). V lost 4 bases and J 1 base, leaving 11 bases between the germline ends. Germline V gene sequence: CDR1 LGHNA, CDR2 YNFKEQ. This CDR3 comprises 15 residues. CDR3 in amino acids: CASSPGTPSNQPQHF. Here the CDR3 DNA reads TGTGCCAGCAGCCCCGGGACCCCCAGCAATCAGCCCCAGCATTTT.

This clonotype was detected many times. This chain joins TRBV12-3 or TRBV12-4 and TRBJ2-6; D possibly corresponds to TRBD1 (6 bases). This CDR3 spans 15 amino acids. Deletions cut 3 bases from V and 2 bases from J, with 8 bases between. This chain's CDR3 is CASSLGAAGANVLTF. The DNA of the CDR3 is TGTGCCAGCAGTTTGGGGGCTGCTGGGGCCAACGTCCTGACTTTC.

This clonotype has at least ten counts. The V gene is TRBV7-2, the J gene TRBJ2-7, with D possibly matching TRBD1 (6 bases). Trimming took 4 bases from V and 3 from J, leaving 13 bases between them. CDR1 and CDR2 (germline): SGHTA, FQGNSA. The CDR3 covers 14 residues. The CDR3 sequence: CASSSPGHFYEQYF. The CDR3 coding sequence is TGTGCCAGCAGCTCCCCGGGACACTTCTACGAGCAGTACTTC.

This clonotype was seen at least ten times. The chain is built from TRBV4-1 and TRBJ1-5; 10 bases match TRBD1. The CDR3 has 16 amino acids. V trimming: 3 bases; J trimming: 4 bases; junction bases outside the gene matches: 6. The germline V gene encodes CDR1 MGHRA and CDR2 YSYEKL. Here the CDR3 reads CASSHSGQGRNQPQHF. CDR3 nucleotides: TGCGCCAGCAGCCATTCGGGACAGGGGCGTAATCAGCCCCAGCATTTT.

This clonotype was found many times. The V and J genes are TRBV10-3 and TRBJ2-3; 9 nucleotides line up with TRBD2. This CDR3 region has 19 residues. CDR1 ENHRY and CDR2 SYGVKD come from the germline V gene. The junction had 14 bases not matched to a gene; V was cut back by 2 bases and J by 2 bases. CDR3 residues: CAISEPRTLAGVNTDTQYF. CDR3 DNA sequence: TGTGCCATCAGTGAGCCCCGGACCTTAGCGGGGGTCAACACAGATACGCAGTATTTT.

Many counts were recorded for this clonotype. The rearrangement links TRBV30 to TRBJ2-3; tentative D call: TRBD1 (6 bases). CDR1 GTSNPN and CDR2 SVGIG come from the germline V gene (reference sequence). CDR3 size: 13 residues. Trimming removed 4 bases at V and 2 bases at J, with 10 bases between. CDR3 in DNA: TGTGCCTGGACAGGGGATAACACAGATACGCAGTATTTT. Translated: CAWTGDNTDTQYF.

The J gene is TRBJ2-3, the V gene TRBV7-6; the D call may be TRBD1 or TRBD2 (5 bases each). Trimming left V 2 bases short and J 3 bases short, with 15 bases between. Germline V gives CDR1 SGHVS, CDR2 FNYEAQ. The CDR3 is 16 amino acids. Here the CDR3 reads CASSLNEQEDTDTQYF. The DNA for the CDR3 is TGTGCCAGCAGCTTAAACGAACAGGAGGATACAGATACGCAGTATTTT.

This clonotype was observed at least ten times. The J gene is TRBJ1-2, the V gene TRBV7-9, with D unclear. From germline, CDR1 is SEHNR and CDR2 FQNEAQ (reference sequence). The CDR3 has 12 residues. The V end lost 1 base, the J end lost 8 bases, and 8 bases lay between the germline ends. DNA for the CDR3: TGTGCCAGCAGCTTAGTTGAGGTCGGCTACACCTTC. This codes for CASSLVEVGYTF.

This clonotype was recorded a few times. The V call is TRBV5-1, the J call TRBJ2-5; 8 bases line up with TRBD2. Germline loops: CDR1 SGHRS, CDR2 YFSETQ. CDR3 length: 15 residues. V lost 3 bases and J lost 2; bases outside the gene matches: 6. CDR3 sequence: CASSWRGAGQETQYF. The CDR3 DNA follows: TGCGCCAGCAGCTGGCGGGGGGCCGGGCAAGAGACCCAGTACTTC.

On this clonotype itself: A much bigger clone sits one base away, suggesting this may be a read error. The chain combines TRBV19 with TRBJ2-5; 8 nucleotides align to TRBD1. The germline gives CDR1 LNHDA, CDR2 SQIVND (reference sequence). The CDR3 covers 15 residues. CDR3 DNA: TGTGCCACCTCGGACAGGGCCGACTGGGGAGAGACCCAGCACTTC. This gives the protein CATSDRADWGETQHF. Looking up the rest from reference TRBV19 and TRBJ2-5 gives the full variable domain: DGGITQSPKYLFRKEGQNVTLSCEQNLNHDAMYWYRQDPGQGLRLIYYSQIVNDFQKGDIAEGYSVSREKKESFPLTVTSAQKNPTAFYLCATSDRADWGETQHFGPGTRLLVL.

This clonotype was counted between two and nine times. This rearrangement joins TRBV7-2 to TRBJ1-1; TRBD1 is a possible D gene (6 bases). The V gene's germline CDR1 is SGHTA and CDR2 FQGNSA. The CDR3 has 16 residues. V was shortened by 4 bases and J by 3 bases, with 18 bases between the two germline ends. CDR3 loop: CASSSTGTNRDTEAFF. The CDR3 DNA sequence: TGTGCCAGCAGCTCAACAGGGACCAACCGGGACACTGAAGCTTTCTTT.

This clonotype was detected ten times or more. This rearrangement joins TRBV5-1 to TRBJ2-6; D remains ambiguous. The length of the CDR3 is 16 residues. Germline CDR1 and CDR2: SGHRS and YFSETQ. Trimming stripped 6 bases from V and 0 bases from J, with 13 bases between. CDR3 in DNA: TGCGCCAGCACGAGACCCCGAGACTCTGGGGCCAACGTCCTGACTTTC. Its translation is CASTRPRDSGANVLTF.

This clonotype was seen ten or more times. This rearrangement joins TRBV12-3 or TRBV12-4 to TRBJ1-2; D may be TRBD1 (6 bases). Trimming shortened V by 6 bases and J by 5 bases, and 19 bases separated the two germline ends. This CDR3 contains 15 residues. CDR3 amino acids: CASSSVGGASYGYTF. The DNA of the CDR3 is TGTGCCAGCAGCTCTGTGGGGGGGGCTTCTTATGGCTACACCTTC.